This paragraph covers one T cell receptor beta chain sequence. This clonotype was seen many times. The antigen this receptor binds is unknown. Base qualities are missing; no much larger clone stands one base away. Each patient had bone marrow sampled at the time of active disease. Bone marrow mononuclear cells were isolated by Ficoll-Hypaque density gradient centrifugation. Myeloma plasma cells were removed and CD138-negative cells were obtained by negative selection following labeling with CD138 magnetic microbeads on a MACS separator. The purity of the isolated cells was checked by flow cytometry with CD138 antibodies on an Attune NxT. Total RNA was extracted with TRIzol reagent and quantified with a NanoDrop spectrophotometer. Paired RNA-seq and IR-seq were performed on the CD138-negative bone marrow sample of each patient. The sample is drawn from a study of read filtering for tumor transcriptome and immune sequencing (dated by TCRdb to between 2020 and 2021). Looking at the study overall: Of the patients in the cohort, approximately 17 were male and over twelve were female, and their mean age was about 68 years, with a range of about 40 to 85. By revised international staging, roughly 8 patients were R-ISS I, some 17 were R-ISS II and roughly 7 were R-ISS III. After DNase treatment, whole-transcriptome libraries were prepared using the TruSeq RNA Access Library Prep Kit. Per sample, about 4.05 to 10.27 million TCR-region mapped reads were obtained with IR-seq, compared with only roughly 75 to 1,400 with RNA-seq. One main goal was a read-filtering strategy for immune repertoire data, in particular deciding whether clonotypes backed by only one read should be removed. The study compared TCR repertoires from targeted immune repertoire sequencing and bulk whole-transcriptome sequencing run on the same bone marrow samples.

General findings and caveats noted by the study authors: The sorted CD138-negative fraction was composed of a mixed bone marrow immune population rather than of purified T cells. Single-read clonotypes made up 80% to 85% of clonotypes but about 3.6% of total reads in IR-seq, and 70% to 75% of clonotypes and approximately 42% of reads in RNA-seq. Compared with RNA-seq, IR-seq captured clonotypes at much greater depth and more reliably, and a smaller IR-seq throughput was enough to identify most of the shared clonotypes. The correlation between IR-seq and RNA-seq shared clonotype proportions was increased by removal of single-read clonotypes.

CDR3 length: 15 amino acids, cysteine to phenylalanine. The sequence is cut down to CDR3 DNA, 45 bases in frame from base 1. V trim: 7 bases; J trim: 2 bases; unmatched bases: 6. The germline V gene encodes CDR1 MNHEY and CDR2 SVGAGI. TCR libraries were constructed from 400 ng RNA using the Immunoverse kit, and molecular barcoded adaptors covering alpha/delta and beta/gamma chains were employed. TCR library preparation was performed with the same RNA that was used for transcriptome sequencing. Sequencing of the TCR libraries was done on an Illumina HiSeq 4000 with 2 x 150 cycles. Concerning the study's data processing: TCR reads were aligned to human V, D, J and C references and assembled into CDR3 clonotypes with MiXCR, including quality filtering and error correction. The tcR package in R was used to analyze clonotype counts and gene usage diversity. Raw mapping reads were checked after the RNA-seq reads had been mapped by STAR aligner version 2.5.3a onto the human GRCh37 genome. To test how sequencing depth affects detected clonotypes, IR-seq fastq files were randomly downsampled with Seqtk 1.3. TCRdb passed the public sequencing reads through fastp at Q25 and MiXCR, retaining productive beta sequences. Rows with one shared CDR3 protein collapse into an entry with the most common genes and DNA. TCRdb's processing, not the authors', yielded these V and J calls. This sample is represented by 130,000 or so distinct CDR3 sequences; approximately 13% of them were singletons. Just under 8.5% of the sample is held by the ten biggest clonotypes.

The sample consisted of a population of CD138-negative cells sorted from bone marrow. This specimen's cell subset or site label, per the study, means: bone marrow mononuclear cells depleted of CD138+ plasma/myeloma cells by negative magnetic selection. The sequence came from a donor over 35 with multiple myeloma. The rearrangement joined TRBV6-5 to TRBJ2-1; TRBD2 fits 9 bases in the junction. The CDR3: CASKALAGTYNEQFF. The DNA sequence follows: TGTGCCAGCAAAGCACTAGCGGGCACCTACAATGAGCAGTTCTTC.